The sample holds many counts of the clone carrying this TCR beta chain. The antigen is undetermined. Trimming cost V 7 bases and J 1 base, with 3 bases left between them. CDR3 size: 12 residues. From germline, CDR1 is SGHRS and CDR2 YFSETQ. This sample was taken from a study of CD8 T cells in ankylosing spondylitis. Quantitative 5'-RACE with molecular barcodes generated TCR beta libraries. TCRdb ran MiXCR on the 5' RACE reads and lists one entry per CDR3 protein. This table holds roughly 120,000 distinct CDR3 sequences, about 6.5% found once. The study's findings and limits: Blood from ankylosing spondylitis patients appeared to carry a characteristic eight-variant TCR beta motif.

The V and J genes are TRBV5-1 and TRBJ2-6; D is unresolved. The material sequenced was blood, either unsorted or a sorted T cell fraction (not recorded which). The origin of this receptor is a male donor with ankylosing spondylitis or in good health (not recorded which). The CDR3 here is CASLSGANVLTF. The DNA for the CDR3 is TGCGCCAGCCTTTCTGGGGCCAACGTCCTGACTTTC.